The 15 T cell receptor beta chains reported below all come from one sample, sequenced in a study of T cells in women clearing cervical HPV infection. The repertoire was sequenced with immunoSEQ multiplex PCR; TCRdb's copy has only in-frame clones and lacks some. The ten most abundant clones cover around 7.2% of a sample with approximately 16,000 clones. Sequencing was done on a sample of blood buffy coat. The source is a woman between 18 and 69 years old with a cervical HPV16 infection that either progressed to CIN3+ or cleared (not recorded which).

Regarding this clone: The sequenced fragment ends 3 residues before the CDR3 boundary, so the rest is inferred from the germline J gene. This chain links TRBV6-1 with TRBJ2-5; D possibly corresponds to TRBD2 (6 bases). The germline V gene has CDR1 MNHNS and CDR2 SASEGT. Trimming removed 4 bases from V and 5 bases from J, with 14 bases in between. This CDR3 is built from 14 residues. The covered CDR3 bases are TGTGCCAGCAGTGCGAGTGGACTATCGGAGACC. Translation: CASSASGLSET. The whole CDR3 is CASSASGLSETQYF.

This clone is called medium-sized based on its frequency. The missing CDR3 end, 3 residues past where the read stops, is filled in from the germline J gene. The chain couples TRBV19 to TRBJ2-3; tentative D call: TRBD1 (6 bases). The V and J ends lost 3 bases and 0 bases respectively, with 7 bases between them. This CDR3 contains 14 residues. CDR1 LNHDA and CDR2 SQIVND come from the germline V gene (reference sequence). CDR3 sequence: CASSIGQSTDTQYF. The CDR3 DNA, read in part, is TGTGCCAGTAGTATCGGACAGAGCACAGATACG.

In regard to this clone: The DNA ends 3 residues before the CDR3 does, and the rest of the CDR3 is filled in from the germline J gene. The V call is TRBV20-1, the J call TRBJ2-5; D remains unclear. Germline assignment: CDR1 DFQATT and CDR2 SNEGSKA (reference sequence). The CDR3 sequence is 11 residues long. Trimming took 5 bases from V and 5 from J, leaving 9 bases between them. The CDR3 bases that were read are TGCAGTGCTCCCCTGCGGGAGACC. Translating it yields CSAPLRET. The whole CDR3 reads CSAPLRETQYF.

Details on this clone: The DNA ends 3 residues before the CDR3 does, and the rest of the CDR3 is filled in from the germline J gene. The V and J genes are TRBV20-1 and TRBJ2-4; the match to TRBD2 covers 8 bases. This CDR3 is 15 amino acids long. Trimming at V came to 2 bases and at J to 9 bases, leaving 12 bases not matched to a gene. In germline, CDR1 is DFQATT, CDR2 SNEGSKA (reference sequence). The sequenced CDR3 bases are TGCAGTGCTAGAACGGGAGCGGGGGACATCGGCATT. Protein sequence: CSARTGAGDIGI. Given in full, the CDR3 is CSARTGAGDIGIQYF.

A remark on this clone: The read halts 3 residues ahead of the CDR3 end, with the missing end drawn from the germline J gene. This chain uses TRBV6-2 or TRBV6-3 with TRBJ1-5; D not certain. The CDR3 contains 14 residues. The germline V gene encodes CDR1 MNHEY and CDR2 SVGEGT. The V and J ends lost 5 bases and 7 bases respectively, with 15 bases between them. CDR3 bases read: TGTGCCAGCAGTCCGAACGGACTCGAGCAGCCC. Protein product: CASSPNGLEQP. The CDR3 as a whole reads CASSPNGLEQPQHF.

With respect to this clone: A junction end diverges from the germline sequence, so it may reflect a read error. The sequenced fragment ends 3 residues before the CDR3 boundary, so the rest is inferred from the germline J gene. The rearrangement uses TRBV4-2 and TRBJ1-1; D not resolved. Germline V lookup: CDR1 LGHNA, CDR2 YNFKEQ. The CDR3 has 14 amino acids. CDR3 region: CASSQDKGNTEAFF. CDR3 bases read: TGCGCCAGCAGCCAAGATAAGGGGAACACTGAA.

Turning to this clone: The read terminates 3 residues ahead of where the CDR3 ends, so the germline J gene completes it. The V call is TRBV20-1, the J call TRBJ2-3, with D hard to call. The CDR3 totals 13 residues. Trimming took off 3 bases at V and 2 bases at J, with 9 bases between the two ends. CDR1 and CDR2 (germline): DFQATT, SNEGSKA (reference sequence). CDR3 DNA (partial): TGCAGTGCTAGTTCCCTCTACACAGATACG. The encoded protein is CSASSLYTDT. Given in full, the CDR3 is CSASSLYTDTQYF.

Incomplete CDR3 DNA: TGTGCCAGCCGAAATTCAGGGTTTGGGACTGAA. It is translated as CASRNSGFGTE. Given in full, the CDR3 is CASRNSGFGTEAFF. The chain uses TRBV2 and TRBJ1-1; possible D gene TRBD1, 5 bases. The read terminates 3 residues ahead of where the CDR3 ends, so the germline J gene completes it. The CDR3 length is 14 residues. Germline CDR1 and CDR2: SNHLY and FYNNEI. The V end was cut by 8 bases, the J end by 5 bases, with 18 bases between.

Concerning this clone: The sequence runs out 3 residues before the end of the CDR3; the remainder is reconstructed from the germline J gene. The chain links TRBV7-9 to TRBJ1-5; a possible D gene is TRBD1 (5 bases). V was shortened by 5 bases and J by 7 bases, with 18 bases between the two germline ends. Germline loops: CDR1 SEHNR, CDR2 FQNEAQ (reference sequence). The CDR3 is made up of 15 amino acids. The CDR3 sequence: CASSPGMGGFQPQHF. The DNA read from the CDR3 is TGTGCCAGCAGCCCCGGGATGGGGGGGTTCCAGCCC.

This CDR3 reads CASSAAGTGVLSGANVLTF. The CDR3 bases that were read are TGTGCCAGCAGTGCCGCCGGGACAGGGGTCCTATCTGGGGCCAACGTC. The chain employs TRBV2 and TRBJ2-6, with 10 positions matching TRBD1. The read halts 3 residues ahead of the CDR3 end, with the missing end drawn from the germline J gene. This CDR3 contains 19 residues. J lost 1 base, V lost 4 bases, and 10 bases had no gene match. Germline CDR1 reads SNHLY; CDR2 reads FYNNEI.

To note about this clone: The read terminates 3 residues before the CDR3 end, so the remaining end is supplied by the germline J gene. The V gene is TRBV7-6, the J gene TRBJ2-1, with 8 bases fitting TRBD2. V lost 4 bases to trimming and J lost 7 bases; unmatched junction nucleotides: 12. This CDR3 comprises 16 residues. The V gene's germline CDR1 is SGHVS and CDR2 FNYEAQ. The CDR3 bases that were read are TGTGCCAGCAGCTACAATCGGGGGGGGGCTGGGAATGAG. The encoded protein is CASSYNRGGAGNE. The full-length CDR3 reads as CASSYNRGGAGNEQFF.

Details on this clone: The read stops 3 residues short of the end of the CDR3; the missing end is completed from the germline J gene. The rearrangement joins TRBV5-1 to TRBJ1-4; weak D call: TRBD1 (6 bases). The ends were cut back, 3 bases at V and 6 bases at J, with 12 bases in the middle. The CDR3 contains 14 residues. Germline-derived CDR1 and CDR2 are SGHRS and YFSETQ. The CDR3 DNA, read in part, is TGCGCCAGCAGCTACAGAGGGGGAGATGAAAAA. Its protein is CASSYRGGDEK. The CDR3 in full is CASSYRGGDEKLFF.

Regarding this clone: With the read ending 3 residues before the CDR3 end, the germline J gene is used to fill in that end. The genes are TRBV2 and TRBJ1-6, with TRBD1 matching 9 bases. CDR1 SNHLY and CDR2 FYNNEI come from the germline V gene. CDR3 length equals 12 residues. Germline trimming cut 8 bases from V and 9 bases from J; bases unmatched to any gene: 2. CDR3 in amino acids: CASGTGISPLHF. The part of the CDR3 DNA that was read is TGTGCCAGCGGGACAGGGATTTCACCC. Based on the CDR3 plus reference TRBV2 and TRBJ1-6, the full variable domain is EPEVTQTPSHQVTQMGQEVILRCVPISNHLYFYWYRQILGQKVEFLVSFYNNEISEKSEIFDDQFSVERPDGSNFTLKIRSTKLEDSAMYFCASGTGISPLHFGNGTRLTVT.

About this clone itself: The CDR3 end lies 3 residues beyond the end of the read and is filled in from the germline J gene. The chain recombines TRBV20-1 with TRBJ1-2; D gene unclear. CDR1 is DFQATT, CDR2 SNEGSKA, per germline (reference sequence). The CDR3 loop spans 12 amino acids. The CDR3 spells CSARDSGRGYTF. CDR3 DNA, as far as it was read: TGCAGTGCTAGAGATTCAGGTCGGGGC.

The CDR3 reads CASRVGTGGMDEQFF. The CDR3 DNA, read in part, is TGTGCCAGCAGGGTTGGGACAGGGGGCATGGATGAG. The chain joins TRBV7-7 to TRBJ2-1; 12 bases align to TRBD1. The read comes to an end 3 residues before the CDR3 does, leaving the germline J gene to fill in the end. Germline-derived CDR1 and CDR2 are SSHAT and FNYEAQ (reference sequence). The CDR3 extends over 15 amino acids. V shed 6 bases, J shed 8 bases, and the junction held 8 bases outside the gene matches.